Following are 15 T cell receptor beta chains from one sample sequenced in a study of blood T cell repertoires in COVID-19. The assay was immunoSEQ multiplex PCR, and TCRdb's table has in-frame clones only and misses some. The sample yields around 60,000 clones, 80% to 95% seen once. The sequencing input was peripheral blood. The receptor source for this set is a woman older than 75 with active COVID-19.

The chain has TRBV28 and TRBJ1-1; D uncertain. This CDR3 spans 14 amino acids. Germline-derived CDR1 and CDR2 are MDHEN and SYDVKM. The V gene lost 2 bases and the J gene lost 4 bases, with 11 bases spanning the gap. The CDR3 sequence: CASSLRGVSTEAFF. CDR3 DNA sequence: TGTGCCAGCAGTTTACGGGGTGTGAGCACTGAAGCTTTCTTT.

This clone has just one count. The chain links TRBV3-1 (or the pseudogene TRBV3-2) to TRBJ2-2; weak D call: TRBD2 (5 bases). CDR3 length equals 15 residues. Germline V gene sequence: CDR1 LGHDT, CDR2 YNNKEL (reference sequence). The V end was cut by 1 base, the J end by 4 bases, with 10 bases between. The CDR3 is CASSQASGRTGELFF. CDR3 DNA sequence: TGTGCCAGCAGCCAAGCCAGCGGTCGCACCGGGGAGCTGTTTTTT.

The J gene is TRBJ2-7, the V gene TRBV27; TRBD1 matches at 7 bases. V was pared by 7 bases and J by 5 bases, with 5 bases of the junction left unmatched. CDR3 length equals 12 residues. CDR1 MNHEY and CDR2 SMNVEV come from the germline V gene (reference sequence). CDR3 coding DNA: TGTGCCAGCACGGACAGGCTCCACGAGCAGTACTTC. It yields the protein CASTDRLHEQYF.

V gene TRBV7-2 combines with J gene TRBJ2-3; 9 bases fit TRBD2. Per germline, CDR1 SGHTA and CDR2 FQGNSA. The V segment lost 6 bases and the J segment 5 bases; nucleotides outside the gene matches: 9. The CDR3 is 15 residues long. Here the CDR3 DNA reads TGTGCCAGCAGTTACCGCGGGACTAGCCAAGATACGCAGTATTTT. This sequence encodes CASSYRGTSQDTQYF.

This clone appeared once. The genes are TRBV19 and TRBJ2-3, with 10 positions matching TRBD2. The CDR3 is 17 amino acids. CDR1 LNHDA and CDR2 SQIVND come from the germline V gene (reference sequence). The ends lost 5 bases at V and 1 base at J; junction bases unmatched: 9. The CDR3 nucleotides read TGTGCCAGTAGTCGAGGATCCGGGACTAGCGGCACAGATACGCAGTATTTT. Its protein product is CASSRGSGTSGTDTQYF. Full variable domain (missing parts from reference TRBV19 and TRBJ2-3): DGGITQSPKYLFRKEGQNVTLSCEQNLNHDAMYWYRQDPGQGLRLIYYSQIVNDFQKGDIAEGYSVSREKKESFPLTVTSAQKNPTAFYLCASSRGSGTSGTDTQYFGPGTRLTVL.

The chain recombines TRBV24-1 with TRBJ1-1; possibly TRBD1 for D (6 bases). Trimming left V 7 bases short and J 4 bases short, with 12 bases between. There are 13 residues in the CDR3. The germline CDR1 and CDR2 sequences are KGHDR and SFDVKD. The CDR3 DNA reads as TGTGCCACCAGAAAGACAGGTTTCACTGAAGCTTTCTTT. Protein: CATRKTGFTEAFF.

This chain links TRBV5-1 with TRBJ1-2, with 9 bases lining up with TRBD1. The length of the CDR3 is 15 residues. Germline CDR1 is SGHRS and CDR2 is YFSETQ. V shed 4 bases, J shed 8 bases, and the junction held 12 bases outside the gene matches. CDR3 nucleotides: TGCGCCAGCAGCCCGAGGCCACAGGGGGCAGAAGGCTACACCTTC. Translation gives CASSPRPQGAEGYTF. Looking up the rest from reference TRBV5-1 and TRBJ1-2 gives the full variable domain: KAGVTQTPRYLIKTRGQQVTLSCSPISGHRSVSWYQQTPGQGLQFLFEYFSETQRNKGNFPGRFSGRQFSNSRSEMNVSTLELGDSALYLCASSPRPQGAEGYTFGSGTRLTVV.

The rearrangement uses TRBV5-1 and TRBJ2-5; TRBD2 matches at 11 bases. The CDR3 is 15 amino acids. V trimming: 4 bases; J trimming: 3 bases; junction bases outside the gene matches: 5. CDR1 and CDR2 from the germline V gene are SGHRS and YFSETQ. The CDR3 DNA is TGCGCCAGCAGCCCCGGGACTAGCGGCGAAGAGACCCAGTACTTC. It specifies CASSPGTSGEETQYF.

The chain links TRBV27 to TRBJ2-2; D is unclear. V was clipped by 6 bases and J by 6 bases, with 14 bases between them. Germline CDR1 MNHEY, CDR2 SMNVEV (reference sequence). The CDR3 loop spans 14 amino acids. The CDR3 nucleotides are TGTGCCAGCAGCCAGAAAGCGCTGGCCGGGGAGCTGTTTTTT. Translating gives CASSQKALAGELFF.

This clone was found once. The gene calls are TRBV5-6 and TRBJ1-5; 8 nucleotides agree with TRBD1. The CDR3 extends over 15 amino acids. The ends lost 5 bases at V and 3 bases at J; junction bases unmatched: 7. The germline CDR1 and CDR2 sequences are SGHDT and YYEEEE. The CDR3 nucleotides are TGTGCCAGCAGTCCAGGACAGGGCCTCAATCAGCCCCAGCATTTT. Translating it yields CASSPGQGLNQPQHF.

The CDR3 DNA reads TGTGCCAGCAGCGACGGACTAGGTTGGACTGAGCAGTTCTTC. Translated, it gives CASSDGLGWTEQFF. This chain links TRBV9 with TRBJ2-1, with 7 bases lining up with TRBD2. CDR1 and CDR2 from the germline V gene are SGDLS and YYNGEE. CDR3 length: 14 amino acids. V was clipped by 3 bases and J by 9 bases; unmatched bases: 9.

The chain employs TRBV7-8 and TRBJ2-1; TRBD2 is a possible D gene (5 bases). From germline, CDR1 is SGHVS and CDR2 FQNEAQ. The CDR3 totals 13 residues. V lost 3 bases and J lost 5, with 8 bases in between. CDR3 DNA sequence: TGTGCCAGCAGCTTTTCGGGGAACAATGAGCAGTTCTTC. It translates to CASSFSGNNEQFF.

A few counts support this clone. The CDR3 nucleotides are TGCGCCAGCAGCTTGGCGCCGTCGAGCTCCTACGAGCAGTACTTC. This encodes CASSLAPSSSYEQYF. The chain carries TRBV5-1 and TRBJ2-7; D is uncertain. The V gene's germline CDR1 is SGHRS and CDR2 YFSETQ. The V and J ends lost 0 bases and 0 bases respectively, with 10 bases between them. This CDR3 region has 15 residues.

The CDR3 coding sequence is TGTGCCAGCAGTTACTCAGCAGGAACCACCGGGGAGCTGTTTTTT. It is translated as CASSYSAGTTGELFF. The gene calls are TRBV6-6 and TRBJ2-2; D gene ambiguous. The CDR3 loop spans 15 amino acids. V gave up 0 bases and J gave up 4 bases, with 9 bases separating them. Germline V gene data show CDR1 as MNHNY and CDR2 as SVGAGI (reference sequence).

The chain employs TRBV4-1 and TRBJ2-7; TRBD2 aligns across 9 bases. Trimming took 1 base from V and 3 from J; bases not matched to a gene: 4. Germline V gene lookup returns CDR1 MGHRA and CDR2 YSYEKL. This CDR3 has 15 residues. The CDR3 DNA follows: TGCGCCAGCAGCCAAGTAGGGACTAGCAGCTACGAGCAGTACTTC. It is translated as CASSQVGTSSYEQYF.